These 26 T cell receptor beta chains originate from one sample sequenced in a study of blood T cells in healthy people across ages (dated by TCRdb to the mid-2010s). Libraries were constructed by 5' RACE. Reads for this sample came from an Illumina HiSeq 2500. A second about 7 to 12 cycle PCR used a sample-barcoded 5' primer and a J-beta primer mix. TCRdb reprocessing: public reads trimmed at Q25 with fastp, clones called with MiXCR, in-frame beta chains kept. Records with the same CDR3 protein are collapsed into one entry carrying the most frequent genes and DNA. For this sample the table gives 1.5 million to 2 million distinct CDR3 sequences, of which roughly 50% were detected only once. The ten largest clones add up to 2.1% of the sample. The sample taken for sequencing was blood. The source is a woman aged 40-49 years in good health.

Only a few counts were recorded for this clonotype. V is TRBV6-2 or TRBV6-3 and J is TRBJ2-7; D may be TRBD2 (6 bases). Trimming left V 8 bases short and J 6 bases short, with 17 bases between. This CDR3 has 13 residues. Per germline, CDR1 MNHEY and CDR2 SVGEGT. The CDR3 DNA reads as TGTGCCAGCTCCTCGGGACTCCCAGGCGAGCAGTACTTC. Its protein product is CASSSGLPGEQYF.

This chain joins TRBV5-1 and TRBJ2-5; 7 positions agree with TRBD2. This CDR3 has 13 amino acids. Germline loops: CDR1 SGHRS, CDR2 YFSETQ. Trimming cost V 1 base and J 11 bases; bases outside gene matches: 8. The CDR3 spells CASSLTIAGEQYF. CDR3 nucleotides: TGCGCCAGCAGCTTGACCATAGCGGGTGAGCAGTACTTC.

The chain employs TRBV5-1 and TRBJ2-1; 14 nucleotides match TRBD2. The germline CDR1 and CDR2 sequences are SGHRS and YFSETQ. The V segment lost 4 bases and the J segment 3 bases; nucleotides outside the gene matches: 15. CDR3 length: 20 amino acids. CDR3 in amino acids: CASSGSTGTSGGRIYNEQFF. The CDR3 coding sequence is TGCGCCAGCAGCGGGTCAACCGGGACTAGCGGGGGTCGTATCTACAATGAGCAGTTCTTC.

The rearrangement uses TRBV7-9 and TRBJ2-5, with D perhaps TRBD2 (6 bases). Trimming left V 5 bases short and J 3 bases short, with 22 bases between. This CDR3 spans 17 amino acids. Germline V gene data show CDR1 as SEHNR and CDR2 as FQNEAQ (reference sequence). The CDR3 DNA is TGTGCCAGCAGCCCAAGACCCGGGACTTCAGAGGAAGAGACCCAGTACTTC. It is translated as CASSPRPGTSEEETQYF.

This clonotype was found a few times. This chain joins TRBV5-5 and TRBJ2-5; 9 positions agree with TRBD2. The CDR3 covers 16 residues. The V gene's germline CDR1 is SGHKS and CDR2 YYEKEE (reference sequence). The junction had 9 bases not matched to a gene; V was cut back by 4 bases and J by 2 bases. CDR3 region: CASSTQGLAGQETQYF. As DNA, the CDR3 is TGTGCCAGCAGCACGCAGGGACTAGCTGGGCAAGAGACCCAGTACTTC.

A remark on this clonotype: One end of the junction is discordant with germline, which a read error may explain. The chain combines TRBV7-8 with TRBJ2-3; 10 bases line up with TRBD2. The CDR3 is 18 amino acids. Germline CDR1 reads SGHVS; CDR2 reads FQNEAQ. Written as DNA, the CDR3 is TGTGCCGGCAGCTTAATCGCTAGCGGGGGCGGAGTCGCAGATACGCAGTATTTT. Translating it yields CAGSLIASGGGVADTQYF.

The chain has TRBV5-5 and TRBJ2-3; 8 bases align to TRBD2. This CDR3 is built from 17 residues. Germline loops: CDR1 SGHKS, CDR2 YYEKEE (reference sequence). J gave up 2 bases and V 2 bases, and 10 bases lay outside the gene matches. CDR3 amino acids: CASSFLLLAAVTDTQYF. Here the CDR3 DNA reads TGTGCCAGCAGCTTTCTCTTACTAGCGGCAGTCACAGATACGCAGTATTTT.

In this sample, this clonotype turned up once. The chain combines TRBV5-1 with TRBJ2-5; D unresolved. The J call may be in error: the DNA end matches TRBJ2-7 better. The CDR3 is 14 residues long. CDR1 and CDR2 from the germline V gene are SGHRS and YFSETQ. CDR3 region: CASSLDLYDYEQYF. CDR3 DNA: TGCGCCAGCAGCTTGGACTTATACGACTACGAGCAGTACTTC.

The J gene is TRBJ2-7, the V gene TRBV9; no clear D gene. The germline V and J ends were trimmed by 1 base and 0 bases, with 8 bases remaining between them. From germline, CDR1 is SGDLS and CDR2 YYNGEE. CDR3 length: 14 residues. The CDR3 sequence: CASSVNGGSYEQYF. The CDR3 DNA sequence: TGTGCCAGCAGCGTAAATGGCGGCTCCTACGAGCAGTACTTC. Variable domain in full (rest from reference TRBV9 and TRBJ2-7): DSGVTQTPKHLITATGQRVTLRCSPRSGDLSVYWYQQSLDQGLQFLIQYYNGEERAKGNILERFSAQQFPDLHSELNLSSLELGDSALYFCASSVNGGSYEQYFGPGTRLTVT.

V and J are TRBV6-5 and TRBJ1-2; TRBD1 might be the D (5 bases). CDR1 is MNHEY, CDR2 SVGAGI, per germline. V lost 6 bases, J lost 5 bases, and 16 bases lay in between. The CDR3 has 14 amino acids. In DNA form, the CDR3 reads TGTGCCAGCAGACCCGGTGGGGCCATTTATGGCTACACCTTC. Protein product: CASRPGGAIYGYTF.

The chain recombines TRBV20-1 with TRBJ2-7, with D uncertain. The J call may be in error: the DNA end matches TRBJ2-5 better. The CDR3 is made up of 13 amino acids. CDR1 and CDR2 (germline): DFQATT, SNEGSKA (reference sequence). Written as DNA, the CDR3 is TGCAGTGCCCCCATAGAGAATCGGGAGACCCAGTACTTC. Its translation: CSAPIENRETQYF.

This chain connects TRBV6-2 or TRBV6-3 to TRBJ2-1, with a weak D call TRBD2 (5 bases). The germline gives CDR1 MNHEY, CDR2 SVGEGT. Trimming removed 6 bases at V and 0 bases at J, with 15 bases between. This CDR3 spans 16 amino acids. The CDR3 DNA reads TGTGCCAGCAGCCGGACGGGAATAAGCTCCTACAATGAGCAGTTCTTC. Protein product: CASSRTGISSYNEQFF.

On this clonotype: It may be a read error: a sequence one base away is much more abundant. The rearrangement links TRBV11-1 to TRBJ2-5; possibly TRBD1 or TRBD2 for D (5 bases each). The germline gives CDR1 SGHAT, CDR2 FQDESV (reference sequence). The CDR3 is made up of 14 amino acids. The DNA of the CDR3 is TGTGCCAGCAGCCCCGGGACCGACCAAGAGATCCAGTACTTC. This gives the protein CASSPGTDQEIQYF.

The gene calls are TRBV9 and TRBJ2-6, with D hard to call. The V gene's germline CDR1 is SGDLS and CDR2 YYNGEE. V gave up 0 bases and J gave up 4 bases, with 8 bases separating them. The CDR3 consists of 15 residues. This CDR3 reads CASSVAAIGANVLTF. CDR3 DNA sequence: TGTGCCAGCAGCGTAGCCGCAATCGGGGCCAACGTCCTGACTTTC.

V usage is TRBV5-6 and J usage is TRBJ1-1, with 8 bases matching TRBD1. Germline CDR1 is SGHDT and CDR2 is YYEEEE. The CDR3 is made up of 16 amino acids. V was pared by 4 bases and J by 0 bases, with 8 bases of the junction left unmatched. This CDR3 reads CASSPPRDRMNTEAFF. CDR3 in DNA: TGTGCCAGCAGCCCCCCCCGGGACAGGATGAACACTGAAGCTTTCTTT.

The chain links TRBV4-2 to TRBJ1-5; no definite D call. The CDR3 loop spans 17 amino acids. Germline V gene data show CDR1 as LGHNA and CDR2 as YNFKEQ. V dropped 0 bases and J dropped 6 bases, with 18 bases sitting between them. The CDR3 region has the DNA TGTGCCAGCAGCCAAGAGGGAGGGAATAGGTTCGGTCAGCCCCAGCATTTT. Encoded protein: CASSQEGGNRFGQPQHF.

The chain recombines TRBV7-9 with TRBJ2-3, with unresolved D. This CDR3 has 14 residues. V was shortened by 1 base and J by 5 bases, with 10 bases between the two germline ends. CDR1 and CDR2 (germline): SEHNR, FQNEAQ (reference sequence). Written as DNA, the CDR3 is TGTGCCAGCAGCTTAGACCTTCTCGTAGATACGCAGTATTTT. Protein product: CASSLDLLVDTQYF.

This clonotype has at least ten counts. The gene calls are TRBV3-1 and TRBJ2-3, with 9 bases fitting TRBD1. Germline V gives CDR1 LGHDT, CDR2 YNNKEL (reference sequence). The CDR3 totals 18 residues. Trimming removed 4 bases from V and 3 bases from J; junction bases left unmatched: 14. In DNA, the CDR3 is TGTGCCAGCAGCCTCGGAGCCGGGACAGGGATCGGTACAGATACGCAGTATTTT. It codes for CASSLGAGTGIGTDTQYF.

The CDR3 loop reads CASSVDQGKKETQYF. CDR3 coding DNA: TGTGCCAGCAGCGTAGATCAGGGGAAAAAAGAGACCCAGTACTTC. The rearrangement joins TRBV9 to TRBJ2-4; D might be TRBD1 (6 bases). Near its end, the DNA agrees better with TRBJ2-5, so the J call may be wrong. Germline loops: CDR1 SGDLS, CDR2 YYNGEE. This CDR3 spans 15 amino acids.

The gene calls are TRBV11-1 and TRBJ2-5, with 8 bases that match TRBD2. Germline CDR1 is SGHAT and CDR2 is FQDESV (reference sequence). Trimming took 5 bases from V and 5 from J; bases not matched to a gene: 7. The CDR3 totals 14 residues. The CDR3 DNA reads as TGTGCCAGCAGCATTGGACTAGCCTGGGAGACCCAGTACTTC. Translation gives CASSIGLAWETQYF.

In its sample, this clonotype was seen a few times. The rearrangement uses TRBV20-1 and TRBJ2-1; TRBD1 aligns across 10 bases. Germline CDR1 and CDR2: DFQATT and SNEGSKA (reference sequence). V shed 5 bases and J 4 bases; nucleotides not matched to a gene: 8. The CDR3 covers 15 residues. CDR3 protein: CSAEPEDRGYNEQFF. The CDR3 bases are TGCAGTGCTGAGCCGGAGGACAGGGGGTACAATGAGCAGTTCTTC.

This sequence joins TRBV27 and TRBJ1-5; the match to TRBD1 covers 8 bases. Unmatched junction bases numbered 10, after V lost 8 bases and J lost 1 base. The CDR3 is 16 amino acids. Looked up from germline, CDR1 is MNHEY and CDR2 is SMNVEV (reference sequence). The CDR3 reads CASGPWDRISNQPQHF. The CDR3 bases are TGTGCCAGCGGTCCTTGGGACAGGATAAGCAATCAGCCCCAGCATTTT.

The table lists this clonotype with many counts. The chain joins TRBV7-2 to TRBJ2-5, with 10 bases that match TRBD1. After removal of 5 bases from V and 7 bases from J, the junction contained 1 base not matched to a gene. This CDR3 has 12 residues. Germline-derived CDR1 and CDR2 are SGHTA and FQGNSA. The CDR3 sequence is CASSRDRGTQYF. CDR3 nucleotide sequence: TGTGCCAGCAGCCGGGACAGGGGGACCCAGTACTTC. The full variable domain, in which reference TRBV7-2 and TRBJ2-5 provide the parts outside the CDR3, is GAGVSQSPSNKVTEKGKDVELRCDPISGHTALYWYRQSLGQGLEFLIYFQGNSAPDKSGLPSDRFSAERTGGSVSTLTIQRTQQEDSAVYLCASSRDRGTQYFGPGTRLLVL.

The V call is TRBV28, the J call TRBJ2-1, with D maybe TRBD1 (6 bases). There are 13 residues in the CDR3. Trimming pared 4 bases from V and 6 bases from J, leaving 10 bases between. Germline CDR1 reads MDHEN; CDR2 reads SYDVKM. In DNA, the CDR3 is TGTGCCAGCAGTTGGGGACAACTCAATGAGCAGTTCTTC. Translated, it gives CASSWGQLNEQFF.

There are many counts of this clonotype. The genes are TRBV29-1 and TRBJ2-6, with a tentative D call TRBD1 (6 bases). Trimming took 4 bases from V and 1 from J, leaving 8 bases between them. Germline CDR1 SQVTM, CDR2 ANQGSEA. This CDR3 spans 14 amino acids. Here the CDR3 DNA reads TGCAGCGTTGTCGACAGGTCTGGGGCCAACGTCCTGACTTTC. It is translated as CSVVDRSGANVLTF.

The chain couples TRBV15 to TRBJ2-7; D unclear. Per the germline V gene, CDR1 is LNHNV and CDR2 is YYDKDF (reference sequence). The CDR3 has 15 residues. V lost 5 bases, J lost 4 bases, and 18 bases lay in between. DNA for the CDR3: TGTGCCACCAGCGCCCGCGGCAGCCTCAGATACGAGCAGTACTTC. This encodes CATSARGSLRYEQYF.